This T cell receptor beta chain was obtained from a study of naive and memory T cell subsets. Two oligonucleotides, mixed equimolar, formed the beta constant-region primer covering TRBC1 and TRBC2. Ligated cDNA was amplified by four rounds of PCR with nested alpha and beta constant-region primers and SP2. TCRdb recomputed calls from the UMI-ligation and nested PCR reads with MiXCR, one row per CDR3 protein. This table holds 90,000 to 120,000 distinct CDR3 sequences, about 14% found once. Germline V CDR1 and CDR2: LGHNA, YSLEER. The CDR3 totals 17 residues. V shed 3 bases and J 2 bases; nucleotides not matched to a gene: 6. Details on this clonotype: Antigen unknown.

Study results and caveats: Naive repertoires, especially CD8, held a few larger clonotypes, possibly memory cells re-expressing CD45RA.

The sequence was collected from a human donor in good health. This chain connects TRBV4-3 to TRBJ1-5; 11 bases align to TRBD1. The sequencing sample was made of naive CD8+ T cells from blood. The CDR3 region is CASSQDRGLYGNQPQHF. The DNA of the CDR3 is TGCGCCAGCAGCCAGGACAGGGGGCTTTACGGCAATCAGCCCCAGCATTTT.